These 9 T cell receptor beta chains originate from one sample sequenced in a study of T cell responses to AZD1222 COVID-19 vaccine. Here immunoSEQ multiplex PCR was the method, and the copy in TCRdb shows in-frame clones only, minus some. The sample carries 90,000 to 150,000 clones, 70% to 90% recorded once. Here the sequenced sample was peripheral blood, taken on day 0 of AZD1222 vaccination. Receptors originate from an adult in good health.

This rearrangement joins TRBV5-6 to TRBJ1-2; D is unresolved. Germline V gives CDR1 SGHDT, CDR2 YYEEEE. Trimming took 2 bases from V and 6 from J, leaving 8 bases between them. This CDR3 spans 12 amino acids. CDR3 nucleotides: TGTGCCAGCAGCTTTTCCGGGGATGGCTACACCTTC. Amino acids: CASSFSGDGYTF.

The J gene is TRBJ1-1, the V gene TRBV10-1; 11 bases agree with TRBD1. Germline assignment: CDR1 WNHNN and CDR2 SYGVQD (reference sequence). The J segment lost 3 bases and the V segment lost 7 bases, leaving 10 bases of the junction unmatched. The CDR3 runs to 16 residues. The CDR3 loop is CASTKDRGRGYTEAFF. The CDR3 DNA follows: TGCGCCAGCACCAAGGACAGGGGGCGTGGGTACACTGAAGCTTTCTTT.

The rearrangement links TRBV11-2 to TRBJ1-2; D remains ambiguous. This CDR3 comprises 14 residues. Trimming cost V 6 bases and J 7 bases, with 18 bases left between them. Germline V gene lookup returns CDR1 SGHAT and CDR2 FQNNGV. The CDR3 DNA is TGTGCCAGCAGTTACCAGACCGGGGTCGGTGGCTACACCTTC. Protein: CASSYQTGVGGYTF. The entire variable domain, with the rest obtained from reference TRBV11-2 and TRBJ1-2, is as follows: EAGVAQSPRYKIIEKRQSVAFWCNPISGHATLYWYQQILGQGPKLLIQFQNNGVVDDSQLPKDRFSAERLKGVDSTLKIQPAKLEDSAVYLCASSYQTGVGGYTFGSGTRLTVV.

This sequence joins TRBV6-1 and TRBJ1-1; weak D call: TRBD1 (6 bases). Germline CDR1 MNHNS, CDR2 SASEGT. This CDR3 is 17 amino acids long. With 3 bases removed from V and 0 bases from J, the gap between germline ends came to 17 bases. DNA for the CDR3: TGTGCCAGCAGTGACCCCCGGGACAACAACATGAACACTGAAGCTTTCTTT. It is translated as CASSDPRDNNMNTEAFF.

The CDR3: CASSLEFRGNTYEQYF. CDR3 in DNA: TGTGCCAGCAGCTTGGAGTTTAGGGGAAATACCTACGAGCAGTACTTC. The V call is TRBV5-6, the J call TRBJ2-7, with a tentative D call TRBD1 (5 bases). CDR3 length: 16 residues. Germline V CDR1 and CDR2: SGHDT, YYEEEE. The V and J ends lost 0 bases and 2 bases respectively, with 15 bases between them.

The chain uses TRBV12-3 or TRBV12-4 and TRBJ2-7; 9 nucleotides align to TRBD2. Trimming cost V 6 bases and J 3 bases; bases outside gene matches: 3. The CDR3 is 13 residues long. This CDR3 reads CASSLTSGYEQYF. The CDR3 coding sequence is TGTGCCAGCAGCCTGACTAGCGGCTACGAGCAGTACTTC.

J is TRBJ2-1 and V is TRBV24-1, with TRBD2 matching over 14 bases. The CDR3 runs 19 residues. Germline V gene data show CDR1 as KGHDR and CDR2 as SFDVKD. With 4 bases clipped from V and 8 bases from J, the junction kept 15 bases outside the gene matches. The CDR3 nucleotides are TGTGCCACCAGTGACCGCACAGGGACTAGCGGGAGCTTTGGCGATGAGCAGTTCTTC. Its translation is CATSDRTGTSGSFGDEQFF.

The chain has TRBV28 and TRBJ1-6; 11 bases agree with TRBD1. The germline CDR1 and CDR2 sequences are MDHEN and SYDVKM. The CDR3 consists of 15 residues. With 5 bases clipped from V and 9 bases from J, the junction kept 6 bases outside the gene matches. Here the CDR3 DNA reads TGTGCCAGCAGTCCGGGACAGGGGGTATTTTCACCCCTCCACTTT. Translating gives CASSPGQGVFSPLHF.

CDR3 in DNA: TGTGCCAGCAGCTCATGGCCAGGGGTAAACCAGCCCCAGCATTTT. It translates to CASSSWPGVNQPQHF. The genes are TRBV5-6 and TRBJ1-5; tentatively, D is TRBD1 (6 bases). This CDR3 is 15 amino acids long. The germline V gene encodes CDR1 SGHDT and CDR2 YYEEEE. The V gene lost 3 bases and the J gene lost 7 bases, with 17 bases spanning the gap. Looking up the rest from reference TRBV5-6 and TRBJ1-5 gives the full variable domain: DAGVTQSPTHLIKTRGQQVTLRCSPKSGHDTVSWYQQALGQGPQFIFQYYEEEERQRGNFPDRFSGHQFPNYSSELNVNALLLGDSALYLCASSSWPGVNQPQHFGDGTRLSIL.